These 21 T cell receptor beta chains came from one sample sequenced in a study of CD8+CD57+ T cells in acquired aplastic anemia. Genomic DNA served as template for TCR beta VDJ and CDR3 profiling. TCRdb re-called the reads through MiXCR, storing one row per CDR3 protein. This table holds some 150,000 distinct CDR3 sequences, less than 60% found once. Patients sequenced had flow cytometry evidence of CD8+CD57+ cell expansion. Material for sequencing was sorted CD4+, CD8+, or CD8+CD57+ T cells (not recorded which) from PBMCs. The receptors stem from a human donor with aplastic anemia.

This clonotype was recorded many times. One junction end disagrees with the germline gene, perhaps due to a read error. The rearrangement uses TRBV7-7 and TRBJ2-1, with D perhaps given as TRBD1 or TRBD2 (6 bases each). Germline loops: CDR1 SSHAT, CDR2 FNYEAQ (reference sequence). This CDR3 contains 17 residues. CDR3 sequence (DNA): TGTGCTAGCAGCCCGCTGATGGTTCAGGGGAGGTGGAATGAGCAGTTCTTC. Residues: CASSPLMVQGRWNEQFF.

This clonotype has ten or more counts. The CDR3 reads CASSYGSKDYGYTF. DNA for the CDR3: TGTGCCAGCAGTTACGGATCCAAGGACTATGGCTACACCTTC. This rearrangement joins TRBV6-5 to TRBJ1-2; the D is unclear. From germline, CDR1 is MNHEY and CDR2 SVGAGI. The CDR3 extends over 14 amino acids. Trimming pared 2 bases from V and 3 bases from J, leaving 10 bases between.

This clonotype was counted many times. V gene TRBV7-1 combines with J gene TRBJ2-1; 15 nucleotides line up with TRBD2. Being an ORF, TRBV7-1 has a function that is uncertain. Trimming removed 3 bases from V and 0 bases from J; junction bases left unmatched: 3. CDR3 length: 18 residues. The CDR3 spells CASSSGLAGGVSYNEQFF. In nucleotides, the CDR3 is TGTGCCAGCAGCTCGGGACTAGCGGGGGGTGTCTCCTACAATGAGCAGTTCTTC.

This clonotype showed up just a few times. This chain connects TRBV27 to TRBJ1-5, with a possible D match to TRBD1 (5 bases). The CDR3 extends over 15 amino acids. CDR1 MNHEY and CDR2 SMNVEV come from the germline V gene (reference sequence). Trimming shortened V by 3 bases and J by 0 bases, and 9 bases separated the two germline ends. The CDR3 spells CASSFGHNSNQPQHF. The CDR3 DNA follows: TGTGCCAGCAGTTTCGGACACAATAGCAATCAGCCCCAGCATTTT.

Remarks on this clonotype: The germline gene is not matched at one end of the junction; a read error may be the cause. CDR3 loop: CASSTRQGAGHF. CDR3 nucleotide sequence: TGTGCCAGTAGTACCCGACAGGGGGCCGGGCATTTC. The J gene is TRBJ1-2, the V gene TRBV19; 10 bases match TRBD1. This CDR3 is built from 12 residues. Germline lookup yields CDR1 LNHDA and CDR2 SQIVND (reference sequence).

This clonotype was counted many times. This rearrangement joins TRBV20-1 to TRBJ2-3, with unresolved D. From germline, CDR1 is DFQATT and CDR2 SNEGSKA (reference sequence). V was shortened by 2 bases and J by 9 bases, with 18 bases between the two germline ends. This CDR3 has 14 amino acids. The DNA for the CDR3 is TGCAGTGCTAGAACCAGCCAACCGACCCCAACGCAGTATTTT. Protein sequence: CSARTSQPTPTQYF.

This clonotype came up many times. V is TRBV3-1 and J is TRBJ2-5, with TRBD1 matching 9 bases. Germline CDR1 reads LGHDT; CDR2 reads YNNKEL (reference sequence). The CDR3 length is 14 residues. Trimming at V came to 1 base and at J to 4 bases, leaving 1 base not matched to a gene. The CDR3 is CASSQATGGETQYF. CDR3 DNA: TGTGCCAGCAGCCAAGCGACAGGGGGAGAGACCCAGTACTTC.

The rearrangement uses TRBV24-1 and TRBJ2-7; tentative D call: TRBD1 (6 bases). The CDR3 is made up of 14 amino acids. V was shortened by 4 bases and J by 1 base, with 10 bases between the two germline ends. Germline-derived CDR1 and CDR2 are KGHDR and SFDVKD. In DNA form, the CDR3 reads TGTGCCACCAGTGACCCCGGACAGTCCTACGAGCAGTACTTC. Its translation: CATSDPGQSYEQYF.

This rearrangement joins TRBV3-1 to TRBJ2-5; 8 nucleotides align to TRBD2. V shed 7 bases and J 3 bases; nucleotides not matched to a gene: 19. Germline V CDR1 and CDR2: LGHDT, YNNKEL (reference sequence). This CDR3 has 18 amino acids. The CDR3 protein is CASTITSSARGGEETQYF. Here the CDR3 DNA reads TGTGCCAGCACCATTACAAGCTCTGCTCGGGGGGGGGAAGAGACCCAGTACTTC.

On this clonotype itself: This CDR3 is missing its conserved last phenylalanine or tryptophan, likely due to a read error. This sequence joins TRBV10-3 and TRBJ2-3; 13 bases are a match to TRBD2. Germline V gives CDR1 ENHRY, CDR2 SYGVKD. The CDR3 consists of 17 residues. The CDR3 here is CSHRAGLAGENTDTQYL. DNA of the CDR3: TGTAGCCATCGAGCCGGACTAGCGGGGGAGAACACAGATACGCAGTATCTT.

This clonotype was detected once. The J gene is TRBJ2-6, the V gene TRBV4-1; 9 nucleotides match TRBD1. V lost 0 bases, J lost 2 bases, and 2 bases stayed unmatched. This CDR3 contains 17 residues. In germline, CDR1 is MGHRA, CDR2 YSYEKL. The CDR3 protein is CASSQDDRGAGANVLTF. CDR3 coding DNA: TGCGCCAGCAGCCAAGATGACAGGGGGGCTGGGGCCAACGTCCTGACTTTC.

This clonotype has at least ten counts. CDR3 residues: CASSLFVSYNSPLHF. CDR3 DNA: TGTGCCAGCAGTCTCTTTGTCTCCTATAATTCACCCCTCCACTTT. This rearrangement joins TRBV14 to TRBJ1-6; D remains unclear. There are 15 residues in the CDR3. CDR1 SGHDN and CDR2 FVKESK come from the germline V gene. Trimming pared 6 bases from V and 0 bases from J, leaving 9 bases between.

The V and J genes are TRBV20-1 and TRBJ1-5; D uncertain. This CDR3 has 11 residues. The V gene's germline CDR1 is DFQATT and CDR2 SNEGSKA (reference sequence). V gave up 6 bases and J gave up 7 bases, with 10 bases separating them. Here the CDR3 reads CSAPGIQPQHF. The CDR3 DNA follows: TGCAGTGCCCCAGGAATCCAGCCCCAGCATTTT.

Note on this clonotype: A much larger clone is a single base away; this may be a read error. Since the CDR3 does not end with the conserved phenylalanine or tryptophan, this likely comes from a read error. V gene TRBV11-1 combines with J gene TRBJ2-3, with D possibly matching TRBD2 (6 bases). Trimming removed 0 bases from V and 0 bases from J, with 13 bases in between. Germline assignment: CDR1 SGHAT and CDR2 FQDESV (reference sequence). The length of the CDR3 is 17 residues. CDR3 bases: TGTGCCAGCAGCTTAGCGCGGGGACCGCCTAGCACAGATACGCAGTATCTT. Its translation is CASSLARGPPSTDTQYL.

The chain combines TRBV5-5 with TRBJ1-1, with D hard to call. Between the trimmed V and J ends, which lost 4 bases and 6 bases, there was a span of 16 bases. Germline CDR1 SGHKS, CDR2 YYEKEE (reference sequence). This CDR3 spans 14 amino acids. The CDR3 sequence is CASSPVKGPAEAFF. CDR3 DNA sequence: TGTGCCAGCAGCCCGGTGAAGGGCCCCGCTGAAGCTTTCTTT.

This clonotype was seen repeatedly, ten times or more. The chain employs TRBV29-1 and TRBJ2-3; D call uncertain. In germline, CDR1 is SQVTM, CDR2 ANQGSEA. V lost 7 bases to trimming and J lost 2 bases, with 22 bases between them. The CDR3 has 16 amino acids. The CDR3 reads CSASDPLYDITDTQYF. As DNA, the CDR3 is TGCAGCGCCTCTGACCCCCTCTATGACATCACAGATACGCAGTATTTT.

The gene calls are TRBV7-2 and TRBJ2-7; 7 bases line up with TRBD2. The CDR3 extends over 14 amino acids. CDR1 SGHTA and CDR2 FQGNSA come from the germline V gene. V was pared by 5 bases and J by 2 bases, with 6 bases of the junction left unmatched. Here the CDR3 DNA reads TGTGCCAGCAGCGTCGGGACTAACCCCTACGAGCAGTACTTC. This translates into CASSVGTNPYEQYF.

This clonotype appeared a few times. The chain has TRBV3-1 and TRBJ1-3, with D unclear. Trimming stripped 1 base from V and 4 bases from J, with 14 bases between. CDR1 is LGHDT and CDR2 is YNNKEL in the germline V gene (reference sequence). This CDR3 is built from 16 residues. CDR3 loop: CASSQALQAAGNTIYF. CDR3 bases: TGTGCCAGCAGCCAAGCTTTGCAGGCGGCCGGAAACACCATATATTTT.

Notes on this clonotype: This CDR3 fails to terminate in the conserved phenylalanine or tryptophan, so it likely reflects a read error. No DNA is shown, since the ends of the CDR3 on it are uncertain; the CDR3 is the one TCRdb lists. The V call is TRBV19, the J call TRBJ2-1. The CDR3 adds up to 8 amino acids, both ends counted. Germline V CDR1 and CDR2: LNHDA, SQIVND (reference sequence). CDR3 residues: CASSMSSN.

The chain links TRBV10-3 to TRBJ2-2, with unresolved D. The V end lost 2 bases, the J end lost 1 base, and 8 bases lay between the germline ends. CDR3 length: 15 residues. Germline V gives CDR1 ENHRY, CDR2 SYGVKD. The CDR3 spells CAISEGRVNTGELFF. The CDR3 DNA reads as TGTGCCATCAGTGAGGGAAGGGTGAACACCGGGGAGCTGTTTTTT.

This clonotype was seen many times. This chain connects TRBV7-9 to TRBJ1-4; the match to TRBD1 covers 7 bases. The CDR3 spans 16 residues. The germline CDR1 and CDR2 sequences are SEHNR and FQNEAQ (reference sequence). With 4 bases clipped from V and 1 base from J, the junction kept 6 bases outside the gene matches. CDR3 bases: TGTGCCAGCAGCTCCGGGACAGTGGGAACTAATGAAAAACTGTTTTTT. It specifies CASSSGTVGTNEKLFF.